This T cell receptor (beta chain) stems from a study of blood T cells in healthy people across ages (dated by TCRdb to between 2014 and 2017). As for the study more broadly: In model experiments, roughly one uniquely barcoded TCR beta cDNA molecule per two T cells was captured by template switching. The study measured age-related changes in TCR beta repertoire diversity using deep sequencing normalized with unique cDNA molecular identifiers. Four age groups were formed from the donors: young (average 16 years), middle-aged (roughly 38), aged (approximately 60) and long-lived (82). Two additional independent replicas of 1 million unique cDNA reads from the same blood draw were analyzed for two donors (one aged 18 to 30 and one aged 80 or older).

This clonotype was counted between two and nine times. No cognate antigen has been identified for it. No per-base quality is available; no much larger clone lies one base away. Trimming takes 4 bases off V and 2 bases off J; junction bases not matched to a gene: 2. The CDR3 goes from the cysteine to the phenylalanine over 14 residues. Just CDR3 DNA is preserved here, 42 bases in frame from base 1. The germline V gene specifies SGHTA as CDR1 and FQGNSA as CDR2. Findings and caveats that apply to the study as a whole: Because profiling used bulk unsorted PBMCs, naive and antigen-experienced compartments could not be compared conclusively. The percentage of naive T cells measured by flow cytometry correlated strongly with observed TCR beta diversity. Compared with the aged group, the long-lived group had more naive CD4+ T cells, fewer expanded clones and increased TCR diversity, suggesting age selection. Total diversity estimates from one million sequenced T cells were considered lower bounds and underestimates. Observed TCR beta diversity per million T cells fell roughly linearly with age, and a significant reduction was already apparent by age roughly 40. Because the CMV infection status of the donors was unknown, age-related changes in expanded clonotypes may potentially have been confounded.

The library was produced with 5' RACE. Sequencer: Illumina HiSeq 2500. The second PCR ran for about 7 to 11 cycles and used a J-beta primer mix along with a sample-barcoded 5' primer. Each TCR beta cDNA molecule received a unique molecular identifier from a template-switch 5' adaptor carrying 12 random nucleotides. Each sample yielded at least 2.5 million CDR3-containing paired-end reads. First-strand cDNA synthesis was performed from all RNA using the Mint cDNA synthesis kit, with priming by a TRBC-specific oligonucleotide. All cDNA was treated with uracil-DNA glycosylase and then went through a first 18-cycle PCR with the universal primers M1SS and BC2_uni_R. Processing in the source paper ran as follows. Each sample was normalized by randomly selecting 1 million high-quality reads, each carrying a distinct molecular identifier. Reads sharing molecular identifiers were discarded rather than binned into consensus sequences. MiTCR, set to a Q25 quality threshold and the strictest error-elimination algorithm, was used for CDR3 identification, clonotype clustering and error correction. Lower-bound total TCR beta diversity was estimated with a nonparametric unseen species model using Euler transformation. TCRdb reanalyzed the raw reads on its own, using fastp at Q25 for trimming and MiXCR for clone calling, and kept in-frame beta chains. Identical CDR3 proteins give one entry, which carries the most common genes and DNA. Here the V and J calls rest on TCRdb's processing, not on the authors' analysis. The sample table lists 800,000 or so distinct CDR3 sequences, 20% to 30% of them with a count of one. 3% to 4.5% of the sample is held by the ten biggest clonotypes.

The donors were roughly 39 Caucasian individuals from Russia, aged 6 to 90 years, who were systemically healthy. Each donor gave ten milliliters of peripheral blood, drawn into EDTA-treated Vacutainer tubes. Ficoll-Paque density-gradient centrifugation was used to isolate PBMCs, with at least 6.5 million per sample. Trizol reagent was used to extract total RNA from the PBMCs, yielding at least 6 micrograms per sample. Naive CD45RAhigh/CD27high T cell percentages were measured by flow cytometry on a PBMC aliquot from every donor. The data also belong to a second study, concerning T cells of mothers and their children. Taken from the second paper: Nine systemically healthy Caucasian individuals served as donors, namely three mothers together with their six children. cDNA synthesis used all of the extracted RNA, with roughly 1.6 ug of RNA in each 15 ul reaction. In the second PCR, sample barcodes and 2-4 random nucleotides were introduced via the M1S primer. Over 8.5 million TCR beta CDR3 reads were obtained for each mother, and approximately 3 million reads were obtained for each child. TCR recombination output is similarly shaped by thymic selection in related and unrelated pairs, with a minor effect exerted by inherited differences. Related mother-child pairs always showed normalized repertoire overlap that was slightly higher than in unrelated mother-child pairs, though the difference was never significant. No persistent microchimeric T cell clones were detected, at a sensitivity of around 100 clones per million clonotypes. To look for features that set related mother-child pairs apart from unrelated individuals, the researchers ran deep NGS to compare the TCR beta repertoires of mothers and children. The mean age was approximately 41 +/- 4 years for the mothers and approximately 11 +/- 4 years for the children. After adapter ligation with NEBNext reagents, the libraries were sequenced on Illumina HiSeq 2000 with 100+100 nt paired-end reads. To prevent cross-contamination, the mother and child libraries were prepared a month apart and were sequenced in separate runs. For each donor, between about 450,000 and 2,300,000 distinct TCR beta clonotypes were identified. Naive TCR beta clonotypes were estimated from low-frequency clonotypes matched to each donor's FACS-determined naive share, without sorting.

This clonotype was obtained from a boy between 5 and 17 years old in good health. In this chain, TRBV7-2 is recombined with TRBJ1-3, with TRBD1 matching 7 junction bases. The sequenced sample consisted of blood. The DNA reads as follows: TGTGCCAGCAGCTACAGGGGAGCTGGAAACACCATATATTTT. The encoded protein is CASSYRGAGNTIYF. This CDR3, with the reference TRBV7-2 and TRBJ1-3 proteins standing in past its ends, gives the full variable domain GAGVSQSPSNKVTEKGKDVELRCDPISGHTALYWYRQSLGQGLEFLIYFQGNSAPDKSGLPSDRFSAERTGGSVSTLTIQRTQQEDSAVYLCASSYRGAGNTIYFGEGSWLTVV.